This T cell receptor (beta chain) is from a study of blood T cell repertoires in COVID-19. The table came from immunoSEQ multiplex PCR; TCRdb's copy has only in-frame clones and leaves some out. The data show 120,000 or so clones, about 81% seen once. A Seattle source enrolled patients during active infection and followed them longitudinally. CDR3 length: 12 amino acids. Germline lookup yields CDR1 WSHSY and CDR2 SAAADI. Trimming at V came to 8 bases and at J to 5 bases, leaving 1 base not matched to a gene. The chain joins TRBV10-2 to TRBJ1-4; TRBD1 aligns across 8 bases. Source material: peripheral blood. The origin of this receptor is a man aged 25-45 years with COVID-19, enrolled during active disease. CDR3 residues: CASQGANEKLFF. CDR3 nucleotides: TGCGCCAGCCAGGGGGCAAATGAAAAACTGTTTTTT.